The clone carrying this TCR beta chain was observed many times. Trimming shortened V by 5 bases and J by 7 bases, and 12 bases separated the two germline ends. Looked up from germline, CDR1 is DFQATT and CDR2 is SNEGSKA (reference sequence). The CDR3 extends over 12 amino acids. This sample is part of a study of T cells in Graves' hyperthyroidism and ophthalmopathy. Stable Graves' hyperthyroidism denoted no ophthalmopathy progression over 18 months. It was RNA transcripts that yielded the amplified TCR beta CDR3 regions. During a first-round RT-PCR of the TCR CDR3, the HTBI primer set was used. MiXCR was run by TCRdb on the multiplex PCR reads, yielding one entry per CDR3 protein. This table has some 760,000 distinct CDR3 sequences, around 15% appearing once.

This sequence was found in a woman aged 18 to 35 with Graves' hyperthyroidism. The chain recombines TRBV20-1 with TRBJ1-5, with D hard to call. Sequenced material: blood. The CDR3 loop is CSAFRRGQPQHF. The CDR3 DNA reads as TGCAGTGCTTTCCGACGCGGGCAGCCCCAGCATTTT.